Here is one T cell receptor (beta chain) with its context. These data originate in a study of CD8+ T cells in alopecia areata. Study information: Treated patients were dosed with oral tofacitinib, taking 5 to 10 mg twice daily.

It was cDNA, reverse transcribed from extracted RNA, that served as the sequencing template. Data came from immunoSEQ multiplex PCR; TCRdb stores just in-frame clones and leaves some out. Of just over 150,000 clones listed, roughly 65% were seen once; the top ten hold roughly 0.99%. Sample treatment: oral pan-JAK inhibitor, 5-10 mg twice daily. PBMC-derived CD4+ and CD8+ T cells were sorted. The receptor's source is a human donor with alopecia areata. The sample here was CD4+ T cells sorted from blood, taken at week 4, from a patient treated with tofacitinib.

The CDR3 sequence is CASSNGQGNIQYF. CDR3 nucleotide sequence: TGTGCCAGCAGCAATGGACAGGGGAACATTCAGTACTTC. The chain recombines TRBV11-2 with TRBJ2-4; 9 nucleotides line up with TRBD1. V was pared by 5 bases and J by 7 bases, with 3 bases of the junction left unmatched. Germline CDR1 is SGHAT and CDR2 is FQNNGV. The CDR3 is made up of 13 amino acids.